This T cell receptor beta chain was retrieved from a study of control samples from healthy donors and cancer patients. This table comes from immunoSEQ multiplex PCR, and its TCRdb copy is limited to in-frame clones, with some not included. The sample includes tens of thousands of clones, approximately 94% of them seen just once. Germline V gene sequence: CDR1 LGHNA, CDR2 YNFKEQ. This CDR3 is built from 19 residues. J was trimmed by 1 base and V by 1 base; bases with no gene match: 9. The rearrangement uses TRBV4-2 and TRBJ2-6; TRBD2 matches 8 bases. The origin of this receptor is a woman under 40 in good health. Material for sequencing was blood. CDR3 bases: TGTGCCAGCAGCCAAGTTTTGCGGGGGGCTCGATCTGGGGCCAACGTCCTGACTTTC. This sequence encodes CASSQVLRGARSGANVLTF.